Below, one T cell receptor beta chain is given with its context. The target antigen is unknown. Repertoires were generated with immunoSEQ multiplex PCR, while TCRdb's copy carries only in-frame clones and drops some. The table has approximately 45,000 clones, approximately 92% seen once. The sample originates from a study of a mutant IDH1 vaccine in newly diagnosed glioma. The V gene lost 0 bases and the J gene lost 2 bases, with 11 bases spanning the gap. Germline V gene lookup returns CDR1 MRHNA and CDR2 SNTAGT. CDR3 size: 16 residues. The sample's time point: week 35, safety follow-up. The study gave 300 ug of mutant IDH1 20-mer peptide per vaccine dose, with topical imiquimod.

The V gene is TRBV6-4, the J gene TRBJ2-1; D is unresolved. This sample comprised PBMCs, obtained from a glioma patient whose treatment included an IDH1 peptide vaccine. The source is a man aged 50-60 years with glioma. DNA for the CDR3: TGTGCCAGCAGTGACTCAGGCAGTACGACCTACAATGAGCAGTTCTTC. Encoded protein: CASSDSGSTTYNEQFF.